One sample yielded the 14 T cell receptor beta chains listed below, sequenced in a study of tissue T cells after allogeneic stem cell transplantation. Enrolled prospectively were adult allogeneic hematopoietic cell transplant recipients whose graft-versus-host disease was steroid-refractory. Data came from immunoSEQ multiplex PCR; TCRdb stores just in-frame clones and leaves some out. This table has about 4,000 clones, about three quarters appearing once. The source was esophageal tissue, collected at autopsy. These receptors were obtained from a male patient of 60 years or more with steroid-refractory graft-versus-host disease after an allogeneic stem cell transplant. Some T cells may trace back to the graft donor.

The chain is built from TRBV14 and TRBJ2-5; D assignment may be TRBD1 or TRBD2 (5 bases each). The CDR3 spans 15 residues. Germline V gives CDR1 SGHDN, CDR2 FVKESK. V was shortened by 4 bases and J by 3 bases, with 15 bases between the two germline ends. The CDR3 region is CASSPLSGTEETQYF. CDR3 DNA sequence: TGTGCCAGCAGCCCTCTCTCAGGGACGGAAGAGACCCAGTACTTC.

V is TRBV6-5 and J is TRBJ2-3; possibly TRBD2 for D (6 bases). Germline-derived CDR1 and CDR2 are MNHEY and SVGAGI. The CDR3 length is 15 residues. V lost 0 bases to trimming and J lost 4 bases, with 11 bases between them. Written as DNA, the CDR3 is TGTGCCAGCAGTTACTCCTTTGTAGCGGCAGATACGCAGTATTTT. Translating it yields CASSYSFVAADTQYF.

The chain carries TRBV25-1 and TRBJ1-2; D uncertain. Trimming stripped 2 bases from V and 6 bases from J, with 10 bases between. CDR1 and CDR2 (germline): MGHDK, SYGVNS. This CDR3 has 13 residues. The CDR3 reads CASSEEGKDGYTF. In nucleotides, the CDR3 is TGTGCCAGCAGTGAAGAAGGGAAGGATGGCTACACCTTC.

The chain is built from TRBV29-1 and TRBJ2-7, with D perhaps being TRBD1 or TRBD2 (5 bases each). Germline CDR1 reads SQVTM; CDR2 reads ANQGSEA. The CDR3 runs to 12 residues. V lost 7 bases to trimming and J lost 4 bases, with 14 bases between them. The CDR3 DNA is TGCAGCGCTCAGGGAGAGAGGTACGAGCAGTACTTC. Protein sequence: CSAQGERYEQYF.

Written as DNA, the CDR3 is TGTGCCAGCAGCTTAAGTGACAGGGGGCCGGCTAATGAAAAACTGTTTTTT. Translation: CASSLSDRGPANEKLFF. The chain joins TRBV7-9 to TRBJ1-4, with 10 nucleotides matching TRBD1. The CDR3 is made up of 17 amino acids. From germline, CDR1 is SEHNR and CDR2 FQNEAQ (reference sequence). The V segment lost 2 bases and the J segment 3 bases; nucleotides outside the gene matches: 6.

The rearrangement links TRBV11-2 to TRBJ2-5; 11 positions agree with TRBD1. Germline CDR1 and CDR2: SGHAT and FQNNGV. The CDR3 covers 14 residues. Germline trimming cut 3 bases from V and 3 bases from J; bases unmatched to any gene: 0. The CDR3 sequence: CASSLGQGEETQYF. The DNA for the CDR3 is TGTGCCAGCAGCTTGGGACAGGGGGAAGAGACCCAGTACTTC.

The rearrangement uses TRBV12-3 or TRBV12-4 and TRBJ1-6; unclear D gene. The CDR3 is 13 residues long. Trimming pared 5 bases from V and 7 bases from J, leaving 9 bases between. CDR3 loop: CASSRNWNSPLHF. As DNA, the CDR3 is TGTGCCAGCAGTCGCAATTGGAATTCACCCCTCCACTTT.

CDR3 sequence reads: CASSLSWAGGVADTQYF. As DNA, the CDR3 is TGCGCCAGCAGCTTATCATGGGCGGGGGGAGTGGCAGATACGCAGTATTTT. The chain recombines TRBV5-1 with TRBJ2-3, with 8 bases lining up with TRBD2. This CDR3 has 17 amino acids. Per the germline V gene, CDR1 is SGHRS and CDR2 is YFSETQ. J lost 4 bases, V lost 2 bases, and 12 bases had no gene match.

DNA of the CDR3: TGTGCCACCAGCAGTCCCCCTGGGGGCGAGCAGTTCTTC. It translates to CATSSPPGGEQFF. The V call is TRBV15, the J call TRBJ2-1; a possible D gene is TRBD1 (6 bases). With 3 bases removed from V and 10 bases from J, the gap between germline ends came to 13 bases. The CDR3 sequence is 13 residues long. CDR1 and CDR2 (germline): LNHNV, YYDKDF (reference sequence).

The chain joins TRBV9 to TRBJ1-4, with 7 bases fitting TRBD1. CDR3 length: 16 amino acids. Unmatched junction bases numbered 6, after V lost 0 bases and J lost 4 bases. Germline V CDR1 and CDR2: SGDLS, YYNGEE. The CDR3 loop reads CASSVGQGRINEKLFF. As DNA, the CDR3 is TGTGCCAGCAGCGTAGGACAGGGTCGGATTAATGAAAAACTGTTTTTT.

This sequence joins TRBV28 and TRBJ2-5; perhaps TRBD2 as D (6 bases). The CDR3 loop spans 16 amino acids. V was trimmed by 3 bases and J by 5 bases, leaving 19 bases between them. Looked up from germline, CDR1 is MDHEN and CDR2 is SYDVKM. CDR3 DNA sequence: TGTGCCAGCAGTTTGTATTCCCCCGGGGGAGTGGAGACCCAGTACTTC. It specifies CASSLYSPGGVETQYF.

The rearrangement uses TRBV18 and TRBJ1-3, with no clear D. V was trimmed by 4 bases and J by 4 bases, leaving 14 bases between them. The germline V gene encodes CDR1 KGHSH and CDR2 LQKENI. The CDR3 totals 15 residues. The DNA for the CDR3 is TGTGCCAGCTCACGAGCGAGTGGGCCGGGAAACACCATATATTTT. Its translation is CASSRASGPGNTIYF.

The chain couples TRBV7-8 to TRBJ1-3; 8 bases align to TRBD1. CDR3 size: 16 residues. The V and J ends lost 2 bases and 3 bases, in that order; junction bases with no gene match: 6. CDR1 and CDR2 (germline): SGHVS, FQNEAQ. The CDR3 here is CASSLLTGEGGNTIYF. CDR3 DNA: TGTGCCAGCAGCTTACTGACAGGGGAGGGTGGAAACACCATATATTTT.

The V gene is TRBV7-3, the J gene TRBJ2-3; the D gene is possibly TRBD2 (7 bases). Germline V lookup: CDR1 SGHTA, CDR2 FQGTGA. This CDR3 has 16 amino acids. V lost 5 bases and J lost 5, with 20 bases in between. The CDR3 loop reads CASSPGWRGHLDTQYF. CDR3 nucleotides: TGTGCCAGCAGCCCCGGCTGGCGGGGGCACCTAGATACGCAGTATTTT.